The 5 T cell receptor beta chains reported below all come from one sample, sequenced in a study of cytomegalovirus exposure and HLA in healthy donors. It was with 60 Vbeta and 13 Jbeta primers that the PCR ran. TCRdb's copy holds only in-frame clones and misses some; the assay was immunoSEQ multiplex PCR. Of about 160,000 clones listed, more than 75% are singletons. The sequenced material came from PBMCs. Receptors were obtained from a girl aged 2-10 years in good health and CMV-seropositive.

This chain joins TRBV7-2 and TRBJ1-2; D may be TRBD1 (5 bases). The V gene's germline CDR1 is SGHTA and CDR2 FQGNSA. V lost 0 bases to trimming and J lost 13 bases, with 12 bases between them. This CDR3 region has 12 residues. DNA for the CDR3: TGTGCCAGCAGCTTAGCGGGGGGAATATCCACCTTC. Amino acids: CASSLAGGISTF.

This rearrangement joins TRBV19 to TRBJ2-2, with D tentatively TRBD2 (5 bases). CDR1 and CDR2 (germline): LNHDA, SQIVND (reference sequence). V was pared by 10 bases and J by 1 base, with 13 bases between. This CDR3 has 14 amino acids. In DNA, the CDR3 is TGTGCCACCCGAGGGCGGGTGAACACCGGGGAGCTGTTTTTT. Translated, it gives CATRGRVNTGELFF.

The rearrangement links TRBV5-1 to TRBJ2-1; 7 nucleotides match TRBD2. The V gene's germline CDR1 is SGHRS and CDR2 YFSETQ. V was pared by 4 bases and J by 13 bases, with 11 bases of the junction left unmatched. This CDR3 has 13 residues. The CDR3 is CASSKQRDNVQFF. DNA for the CDR3: TGCGCCAGCAGCAAACAGCGGGATAATGTTCAGTTCTTC.

This clone showed up just once. This sequence joins TRBV5-1 and TRBJ1-4; the D is unclear. Germline V gene sequence: CDR1 SGHRS, CDR2 YFSETQ. This CDR3 region has 13 residues. The V end lost 4 bases, the J end lost 0 bases, and 4 bases lay between the germline ends. CDR3 sequence (DNA): TGCGCCAGCAGCGACTCAACTAATGAAAAACTGTTTTTT. Encoded protein: CASSDSTNEKLFF. Looking up the rest from reference TRBV5-1 and TRBJ1-4 gives the full variable domain: KAGVTQTPRYLIKTRGQQVTLSCSPISGHRSVSWYQQTPGQGLQFLFEYFSETQRNKGNFPGRFSGRQFSNSRSEMNVSTLELGDSALYLCASSDSTNEKLFFGSGTQLSVL.

The chain is built from TRBV30 and TRBJ2-7, with 15 bases identical to TRBD2. Germline V gives CDR1 GTSNPN, CDR2 SVGIG (reference sequence). The CDR3 spans 14 residues. J gave up 5 bases and V 5 bases, and 4 bases lay outside the gene matches. CDR3 loop: CAWGLAGGPNEQYF. The CDR3 nucleotides are TGTGCCTGGGGACTAGCGGGAGGGCCGAACGAGCAGTACTTC.